This T cell receptor (beta chain) was observed in a study of cytomegalovirus exposure and HLA in healthy donors. Though nominally healthy at sampling, donors likely had unrecorded immune exposures. The CDR3 spans 14 residues. Per the germline V gene, CDR1 is MNHEY and CDR2 is SVGAGI. Trimming removed 8 bases at V and 2 bases at J, with 16 bases between. The PCR contained 60 Vbeta and 13 Jbeta primers. Generated by immunoSEQ multiplex PCR, the TCRdb table keeps only in-frame clones and is missing some. The table has about 98,000 clones, roughly 85% seen once. This receptor was obtained from a man aged 40-49 years in good health and CMV-seronegative. Sequencing was carried out using PBMCs. The chain employs TRBV6-5 and TRBJ2-7; D gene ambiguous. The CDR3 is CASYATSTPYEQYF. As DNA, the CDR3 is TGTGCCAGCTACGCCACTTCAACCCCCTACGAGCAGTACTTC.